Each of the 8 T cell receptor beta chains below was sequenced from the same sample in a study of cytomegalovirus exposure and HLA in healthy donors. PCR amplification relied on 60 Vbeta primers (plus 13 Jbeta primers). Using immunoSEQ multiplex PCR, the repertoire was profiled, and TCRdb retains in-frame clones only, with some absent. The sample includes around 100,000 clones, around 77% of them seen just once. Sequenced sample: PBMCs. The receptors shown here come from a woman in her 30s in good health and CMV-seropositive.

This clone was detected only a few times. The rearrangement joins TRBV10-3 to TRBJ1-1, with D possibly being TRBD1 (6 bases). V lost 5 bases and J lost 1, with 20 bases in between. Germline CDR1 ENHRY, CDR2 SYGVKD. This CDR3 is built from 17 residues. The CDR3 loop is CAISSRGGGPANTEAFF. In DNA form, the CDR3 reads TGTGCCATCAGTTCCCGTGGCGGGGGGCCGGCGAACACTGAAGCTTTCTTT.

The J gene is TRBJ2-3, the V gene TRBV13; 8 bases line up with TRBD1. This CDR3 is built from 14 residues. V trimming: 5 bases; J trimming: 3 bases; junction bases outside the gene matches: 4. The germline V gene encodes CDR1 PRHDT and CDR2 FYEKMQ (reference sequence). CDR3 nucleotides: TGTGCCAGCAGCCCCCGACAGGGGACAGATACGCAGTATTTT. Its protein is CASSPRQGTDTQYF.

The chain links TRBV7-6 to TRBJ1-1; D is uncertain. Germline loops: CDR1 SGHVS, CDR2 FNYEAQ. V lost 3 bases to trimming and J lost 1 base, with 6 bases between them. The CDR3 is made up of 13 amino acids. This CDR3 is CASSFAENTEAFF. In nucleotides, the CDR3 is TGTGCCAGCAGCTTTGCAGAGAACACTGAAGCTTTCTTT.

V usage is TRBV4-1 and J usage is TRBJ2-1; D is perhaps TRBD2 (5 bases). There are 19 residues in the CDR3. The V gene lost 3 bases and the J gene lost 1 base, with 22 bases spanning the gap. Per the germline V gene, CDR1 is MGHRA and CDR2 is YSYEKL. The CDR3 loop is CASSHYRPGLRGSYNEQFF. CDR3 DNA: TGCGCCAGCAGCCACTATAGACCGGGATTAAGAGGATCCTACAATGAGCAGTTCTTC.

J is TRBJ2-6 and V is TRBV6-5; D ambiguous. Germline V gene lookup returns CDR1 MNHEY and CDR2 SVGAGI. V dropped 6 bases and J dropped 1 base, with 10 bases sitting between them. The CDR3 consists of 15 residues. The CDR3: CASSLSSSGANVLTF. The CDR3 DNA sequence: TGTGCCAGCAGCCTTTCGAGTTCTGGGGCCAACGTCCTGACTTTC.

The V gene is TRBV30, the J gene TRBJ2-1; 11 positions match TRBD1. The V and J ends lost 7 bases and 10 bases, in that order; junction bases with no gene match: 6. CDR3 length equals 12 residues. Germline V CDR1 and CDR2: GTSNPN, SVGIG (reference sequence). The CDR3 loop reads CAFGQGAREQFF. The CDR3 DNA reads as TGTGCCTTTGGACAGGGGGCAAGGGAGCAGTTCTTC.

The chain combines TRBV6-5 with TRBJ2-7, with 7 bases matching TRBD2. The V segment lost 6 bases and the J segment 3 bases; nucleotides outside the gene matches: 11. CDR3 length: 15 amino acids. CDR1 and CDR2 from the germline V gene are MNHEY and SVGAGI. CDR3: CASSPPGGRSYEQYF. CDR3 DNA: TGTGCCAGCAGCCCCCCGGGGGGACGGAGCTACGAGCAGTACTTC.

The chain has TRBV30 and TRBJ2-7, with D maybe TRBD2 (6 bases). Per the germline V gene, CDR1 is GTSNPN and CDR2 is SVGIG (reference sequence). The CDR3 has 14 amino acids. Trimming took 2 bases from V and 2 from J, leaving 13 bases between them. The DNA of the CDR3 is TGTGCCTGGAGTCGGGGTAGCGGAGCCTACGAGCAGTACTTC. Encoded protein: CAWSRGSGAYEQYF.